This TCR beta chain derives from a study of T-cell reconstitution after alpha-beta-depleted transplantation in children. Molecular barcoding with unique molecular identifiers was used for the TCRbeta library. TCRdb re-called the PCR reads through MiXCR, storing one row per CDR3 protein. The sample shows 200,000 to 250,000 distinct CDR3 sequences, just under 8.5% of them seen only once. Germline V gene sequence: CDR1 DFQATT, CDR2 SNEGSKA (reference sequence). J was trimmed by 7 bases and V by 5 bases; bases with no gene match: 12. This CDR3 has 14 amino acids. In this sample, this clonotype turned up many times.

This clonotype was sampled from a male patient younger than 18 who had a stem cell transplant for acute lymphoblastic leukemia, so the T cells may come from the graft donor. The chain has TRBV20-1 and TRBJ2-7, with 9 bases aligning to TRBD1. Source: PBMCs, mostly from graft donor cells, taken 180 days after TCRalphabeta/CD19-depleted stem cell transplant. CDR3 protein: CSAGTGIHQGEQYF. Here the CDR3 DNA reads TGCAGTGCTGGGACAGGGATTCATCAGGGGGAGCAGTACTTC.